The next 23 T cell receptor beta chains were all read from a single sample in a study of cytomegalovirus exposure and HLA in healthy donors. The PCR employed 60 Vbeta primers together with 13 Jbeta primers. Sequenced by immunoSEQ multiplex PCR; TCRdb stores in-frame clones only, minus some. Of about 150,000 clones in the sample, roughly four fifths are singletons; the top ten hold about 7%. The sequenced sample was PBMCs. The receptors here all came from a man aged 25-45 years in good health and CMV-seronegative.

The V call is TRBV18, the J call TRBJ1-1, with D unclear. Germline V gene lookup returns CDR1 KGHSH and CDR2 LQKENI. The CDR3 spans 13 residues. The V end lost 6 bases, the J end lost 8 bases, and 16 bases lay between the germline ends. The CDR3 region is CASSPTQTTEAFF. As DNA, the CDR3 is TGTGCCAGCTCCCCCACCCAGACTACCGAAGCTTTCTTT.

The chain joins TRBV5-1 to TRBJ1-1; 7 nucleotides agree with TRBD1. After removal of 0 bases from V and 5 bases from J, the junction contained 4 bases not matched to a gene. The CDR3 contains 14 residues. The V gene's germline CDR1 is SGHRS and CDR2 YFSETQ. This CDR3 is CASSLAEQGTEAFF. Here the CDR3 DNA reads TGCGCCAGCAGCTTGGCCGAACAGGGGACTGAAGCTTTCTTT.

Remarks on this clone: Germline and junction disagree at one end, which may indicate a read error. The chain is built from TRBV5-4 and TRBJ2-6; 10 bases match TRBD1. The CDR3 consists of 18 residues. CDR1 and CDR2 (germline): SGHNT, YYREEE (reference sequence). The CDR3 DNA reads TGTGCCAGCAGCCTGGGACAGGGGTCGCTCTCTGGGGCCAACGGCCTGACTTTC. Protein product: CASSLGQGSLSGANGLTF.

This sequence joins TRBV6-5 and TRBJ2-7; 9 nucleotides align to TRBD1. The germline CDR1 and CDR2 sequences are MNHEY and SVGAGI. The V segment lost 4 bases and the J segment 2 bases; nucleotides outside the gene matches: 6. This CDR3 is 15 amino acids long. CDR3 DNA: TGTGCCAGCAGTTCCTTGGGGACAGGGACCTACGAGCAGTACTTC. Protein product: CASSSLGTGTYEQYF.

The chain uses TRBV19 and TRBJ2-5, with TRBD1 matching 11 bases. In germline, CDR1 is LNHDA, CDR2 SQIVND (reference sequence). There are 14 residues in the CDR3. V was clipped by 4 bases and J by 4 bases; unmatched bases: 2. The CDR3 sequence is CASSTGQGVETQYF. CDR3 coding DNA: TGTGCCAGTAGTACGGGACAGGGGGTAGAGACCCAGTACTTC.

The chain recombines TRBV6-5 with TRBJ1-2; D unclear. The CDR3 is 11 residues long. CDR1 is MNHEY and CDR2 is SVGAGI in the germline V gene. The ends were cut back, 7 bases at V and 10 bases at J, with 13 bases in the middle. The CDR3 region is CASTFGGSYTF. In nucleotides, the CDR3 is TGTGCCAGCACCTTCGGAGGCTCCTACACCTTC.

This sequence joins TRBV5-4 and TRBJ2-1; D is undetermined. Germline V gene lookup returns CDR1 SGHNT and CDR2 YYREEE (reference sequence). Deletions cut 4 bases from V and 5 bases from J, with 7 bases between. This CDR3 is built from 12 residues. The CDR3 loop reads CASSALHNEQFF. CDR3 DNA: TGTGCCAGCAGCGCGCTCCACAATGAGCAGTTCTTC.

The chain uses TRBV7-2 and TRBJ2-3; the match to TRBD2 covers 10 bases. Germline loops: CDR1 SGHTA, CDR2 FQGNSA. There are 15 residues in the CDR3. J lost 1 base, V lost 4 bases, and 2 bases had no gene match. CDR3 in DNA: TGTGCCAGCAGCTCCGGGACTAGCGGCACAGATACGCAGTATTTT. This sequence encodes CASSSGTSGTDTQYF.

In this sample, this clone turned up a few times. CDR3 DNA sequence: TGTGCCAGCAGCGCATTTCAAAATGAGCAGTTCTTC. Amino acids: CASSAFQNEQFF. The rearrangement uses TRBV9 and TRBJ2-1, with D hard to call. V lost 3 bases and J 7 bases, leaving 8 bases between the germline ends. CDR3 length: 12 residues. The germline V gene encodes CDR1 SGDLS and CDR2 YYNGEE.

The V and J genes are TRBV4-2 and TRBJ1-6; TRBD1 matches 9 bases. The trim removed 4 bases at V and 7 bases at J, leaving 5 bases unmatched. Germline V gene sequence: CDR1 LGHNA, CDR2 YNFKEQ. This CDR3 is built from 15 residues. The CDR3 DNA is TGTGCCAGCAGCCTGGAGGACAGGGGAAATTCACCCCTCCACTTT. It codes for CASSLEDRGNSPLHF.

V gene TRBV5-6 combines with J gene TRBJ1-2; TRBD1 aligns across 7 bases. In germline, CDR1 is SGHDT, CDR2 YYEEEE. J gave up 7 bases and V 4 bases, and 10 bases lay outside the gene matches. The CDR3 is 14 residues long. The CDR3 nucleotides are TGTGCCAGCAGCCCACCGACAGGGAGAATTGGCTACACCTTC. Protein sequence: CASSPPTGRIGYTF.

Points on this clone: The CDR3 ends on some other residue instead of the conserved phenylalanine or tryptophan, so this is likely a read error. The chain combines TRBV5-6 with TRBJ1-2, with a weak D call TRBD1 (5 bases). Germline V gene sequence: CDR1 SGHDT, CDR2 YYEEEE. Trimming left V 4 bases short and J 8 bases short, with 27 bases between. This CDR3 is built from 17 residues. CDR3 sequence (DNA): TGTGCCAGCAGCAGGATGACAGAGCTAGCGACGTATGTAGGCTACACCCTC. This sequence encodes CASSRMTELATYVGYTL.

This chain joins TRBV9 and TRBJ2-7; 8 bases agree with TRBD1. Germline CDR1 is SGDLS and CDR2 is YYNGEE. Losses at the gene ends were 0 bases for V and 5 bases for J; bases not matched to a gene: 7. This CDR3 has 15 residues. The CDR3 loop reads CASSVGSGGFDEQYF. Written as DNA, the CDR3 is TGTGCCAGCAGCGTAGGGTCAGGGGGCTTCGACGAGCAGTACTTC.

This clone turned up a few times. The V gene is TRBV5-8, the J gene TRBJ1-5; D remains ambiguous. The germline gives CDR1 SGHTS, CDR2 YDEGEE. Deletions cut 1 base from V and 1 base from J, with 21 bases between. The CDR3 spans 19 residues. The CDR3 loop reads CASSLNMALGYGSNQPQHF. The CDR3 coding sequence is TGTGCCAGCAGCTTGAATATGGCGTTAGGCTACGGGAGCAATCAGCCCCAGCATTTT.

This clone was counted once. The rearrangement links TRBV18 to TRBJ2-7; a weak D match, TRBD2 (6 bases). V lost 3 bases and J 6 bases, leaving 12 bases between the germline ends. The CDR3 spans 13 residues. The V gene's germline CDR1 is KGHSH and CDR2 LQKENI. The CDR3, as DNA: TGTGCCAGCTCACCTGGGCCCGGGAGCGAGCAGTACTTC. Its translation: CASSPGPGSEQYF.

The chain has TRBV6-6 and TRBJ1-3; the D is unclear. The CDR3 is 12 amino acids. Germline V gives CDR1 MNHNY, CDR2 SVGAGI (reference sequence). V dropped 4 bases and J dropped 8 bases, with 9 bases sitting between them. The chain's CDR3 is CASSSQEDTIYF. For the CDR3, the DNA is TGTGCCAGCAGTTCCCAGGAGGACACCATATATTTT.

V gene TRBV5-1 combines with J gene TRBJ2-3, with a weak D call TRBD1 (6 bases). Trimming took off 0 bases at V and 2 bases at J, with 10 bases between the two ends. Germline CDR1 SGHRS, CDR2 YFSETQ. The CDR3 totals 15 residues. CDR3 coding DNA: TGCGCCAGCAGCTTGGGACAGGATCCCACAGATACGCAGTATTTT. This codes for CASSLGQDPTDTQYF.

This chain uses TRBV19 with TRBJ2-3; TRBD2 aligns across 7 bases. Germline V gene data show CDR1 as LNHDA and CDR2 as SQIVND (reference sequence). This CDR3 comprises 14 residues. J lost 4 bases, V lost 3 bases, and 4 bases had no gene match. The CDR3 sequence: CASSIREAPDTQYF. DNA of the CDR3: TGTGCCAGTAGTATTCGGGAGGCACCAGATACGCAGTATTTT.

This clone was found once. The chain has TRBV7-2 and TRBJ2-1; 9 positions agree with TRBD2. Germline CDR1 is SGHTA and CDR2 is FQGNSA. The length of the CDR3 is 17 residues. V dropped 5 bases and J dropped 0; count of bases not matched to a gene: 8. The CDR3 loop is CASSPISGGSSYNEQFF. CDR3 in DNA: TGTGCCAGCAGCCCCATTAGCGGGGGCTCCTCCTACAATGAGCAGTTCTTC.

CDR3 in DNA: TGTGCCAGCAGTCCACCGAACAGACAGGGTGTTTTTGAGGGGAATGAGCAGTTCTTC. It specifies CASSPPNRQGVFEGNEQFF. This chain links TRBV2 with TRBJ2-1; TRBD1 matches at 7 bases. V gave up 5 bases and J gave up 7 bases; unmatched junction bases: 23. The CDR3 runs to 19 residues. Germline V lookup: CDR1 SNHLY, CDR2 FYNNEI.

The rearrangement joins TRBV7-6 to TRBJ2-7; tentative D call: TRBD2 (6 bases). Per germline, CDR1 SGHVS and CDR2 FNYEAQ. Trimming cost V 5 bases and J 7 bases, with 18 bases left between them. CDR3 length equals 14 residues. CDR3 in amino acids: CASSPEDREWEQYF. The CDR3 DNA sequence: TGTGCCAGCAGCCCAGAGGACCGGGAGTGGGAGCAGTACTTC.

This clone has more than one count but fewer than ten. This chain joins TRBV5-1 and TRBJ2-7; D is possibly TRBD2 (7 bases). This CDR3 has 14 residues. Trimming left V 7 bases short and J 5 bases short, with 19 bases between. Germline V gives CDR1 SGHRS, CDR2 YFSETQ. For the CDR3, the DNA is TGCGCCAGCGGGGGGGCGGGTGAGCTCGACGAGCAGTACTTC. Amino acid sequence: CASGGAGELDEQYF.

This clone was picked up one time. The chain links TRBV19 to TRBJ1-1, with no clear D. The V end was cut by 8 bases, the J end by 0 bases, with 10 bases between. The CDR3 is made up of 13 amino acids. Germline V gene sequence: CDR1 LNHDA, CDR2 SQIVND (reference sequence). Written as DNA, the CDR3 is TGTGCCAGTGGAACAGACGTGAACACTGAAGCTTTCTTT. Protein sequence: CASGTDVNTEAFF.